These T cell receptor beta chains were read from a single sample in a study of regulatory T cells in long-lasting Graves disease. From the multiplex PCR reads, TCRdb called clonotypes with MiXCR, one entry per CDR3 protein. The sample carries approximately 300,000 distinct CDR3 sequences, over 15% recorded once. The specimen comprised peripheral blood mononuclear cells (PBMCs), sampled at new diagnosis, from a patient treated with antithyroid drugs. The origin of the receptors is a female donor with Graves disease. CDR3s include the opening cysteine and the closing phenylalanine or tryptophan. D genes are given only for firm matches. The listing skips clone size in some rows; elsewhere it reads once, few, many or a size class.

size,D,J,V,DNA,CDR3
many,TRBD1,TRBJ1-2,TRBV7-8,TGTGCCAGCAGCTCCCCGACAGGGGGCTATGGCTACACCTTC,CASSSPTGGYGYTF
many,NA,TRBJ2-1,TRBV20-1,TGCAGTGCTAGGGATGCTAGGGGGGGGGCCTACAATGAGCAGTTCTTC,CSARDARGGAYNEQFF
many,TRBD2,TRBJ2-5,TRBV3-1,TGTGCCAGCAGCCAAAGGAGACTAGCCGTAACGGCCCAGTACTTC,CASSQRRLAVTAQYF
NA,NA,TRBJ2-3,TRBV6-5,TGTGCCAGCAGTTACCCGGACAGCTTAACAGATACGCAGTATTTT,CASSYPDSLTDTQYF
many,NA,TRBJ1-1,TRBV19,TGTGCCAGTAGGTACACTGAAGCTTTCTTT,CASRYTEAFF
many,NA,TRBJ2-2,TRBV27,TGTGCCAGCAGTTTAAGACAGGTTAACACCGGGGAGCTGTTTTTT,CASSLRQVNTGELFF
few,NA,TRBJ2-1,TRBV6-1,TGTGCCAGGGGTCGCTACAATGAGCAGTTCTTC,CARGRYNEQFF
many,NA,TRBJ1-2,TRBV18,TGTGCCAGCTCACCCGGGGGCGAGAGTGGCTACACCTTC,CASSPGGESGYTF
many,TRBD1,TRBJ2-7,TRBV20-1,TGCAGTGCTAGAGAAGGGACAGGAATCTACGAGCAGTACTTC,CSAREGTGIYEQYF
NA,NA,TRBJ1-5,TRBV12-3/TRBV12-4,TGTGCCAGCAGCCTCGGCACTCAGCCCCAGCATTTT,CASSLGTQPQHF
NA,NA,TRBJ1-1,TRBV19,TGTGCCAGTAGCCCCCGGGTGAACACTGAAGCTTTCTTT,CASSPRVNTEAFF
NA,NA,TRBJ1-1,TRBV2,TGTGCCAGCAAGGGCAGCCTCGTAAGGGACACTGAAGCTCTCTTT,CASKGSLVRDTEALF
few,TRBD1,TRBJ2-6,TRBV9,TGTGCCAGCAGCGCTTCCAGGGGGAATGCTGGGGCCAACGTCCTGACTTTC,CASSASRGNAGANVLTF
few,NA,TRBJ1-1,TRBV7-9,TGTGCCAGCAGCTTACCTGGGGGCACTGAAGCTTTCTTT,CASSLPGGTEAFF
many,NA,TRBJ2-1,TRBV20-1,TGCAGTGCAGTTCCCTCGTGGAATGAGCAGTTCTTC,CSAVPSWNEQFF
many,NA,TRBJ1-1,TRBV19,TGTGCCAGTAGGGGACAAATACAGACTGAAGCTTTCTTT,CASRGQIQTEAFF
many,TRBD1,TRBJ2-7,TRBV5-1,TGCGCCAGCAGCACAGGGACAGGGAACTACGAGCAGTACTTC,CASSTGTGNYEQYF
many,NA,TRBJ2-2,TRBV30,TGTGCCTGGAATAGTGGCACCGGGGAGCTGTTTTTT,CAWNSGTGELFF
NA,TRBD2,TRBJ2-5,TRBV2,TGTGCCGTCCGGACTAGCGGGATTCAAGAGACCCAGTACTTC,CAVRTSGIQETQYF
many,NA,TRBJ1-1,TRBV30,TGTGCCTGGACTCGGGGTGGCACTGAAGCTTTCTTT,CAWTRGGTEAFF
many,TRBD2,TRBJ2-7,TRBV10-3,TGTGCCATCAGTGAGTCTGGTCGGGGACTAGCGGGAGGAAATGCCTACGAGCAGTACTTC,CAISESGRGLAGGNAYEQYF
many,NA,TRBJ2-1,TRBV20-1,TGCAGTGCTAGAGATCTGCGGTACAATGAGCAGTTCTTC,CSARDLRYNEQFF
NA,NA,TRBJ2-1,TRBV27,TGTGCCAGCAGTTTAGGAGGTGGTAGCGACGTAGGTCGGGGTGAGCAGTTCTTC,CASSLGGGSDVGRGEQFF
many,NA,TRBJ2-7,TRBV28,TGTGCCAGCAGTTCCCTCGGGCTAGGGGTCCGCGAGCAGTACTTC,CASSSLGLGVREQYF
many,NA,TRBJ2-3,TRBV28,TGTGCCAGCAGTTTATCCCAAGCGGAGTTTAGCACAGATACGCAGTATTTT,CASSLSQAEFSTDTQYF
few,NA,TRBJ2-2,TRBV11-2,TGTGCCAGCAGCTCACCTAAACTTATCACCGGGGAGCTGTTTTTT,CASSSPKLITGELFF
many,TRBD2,TRBJ2-1,TRBV6-1,TGTGCCAGCAGGACACTAGCGGTCTCCTACAATGAGCAGTTCTTC,CASRTLAVSYNEQFF
many,NA,TRBJ2-1,TRBV20-1,TGCAGTGCCACGACTGGCGCCAGCTCCTACAATGAGCAGTTCTTC,CSATTGASSYNEQFF
many,TRBD2,TRBJ2-7,TRBV7-2,TGTGCCAGCAGCTCCGTAGCGGGAGGGGCCTACGAGCAGTACTTC,CASSSVAGGAYEQYF
many,NA,TRBJ1-1,TRBV27,TGTGCCAGCAGAGCTCCAAACACTGAAGCTTTCTTT,CASRAPNTEAFF
few,TRBD1,TRBJ1-2,TRBV19,TGTGCCAGTAGTATAGCCCCATCGGCCAGGGGGTATGGCTACACCTTC,CASSIAPSARGYGYTF
few,NA,TRBJ2-5,TRBV10-3,TGTGCCATCAGTGGTACAGGCCCGGAGACCCAGTACTTC,CAISGTGPETQYF
few,TRBD2,TRBJ2-3,TRBV6-1,TGTGCCAGCAGTGAAAGATCTAGCGGGCGGGCCACAGATACGCAGTATTTT,CASSERSSGRATDTQYF
many,NA,TRBJ2-3,TRBV6-1,TGTGCCAGCAGTGAAGAGATGAGGGATACGCAGTATTTT,CASSEEMRDTQYF
many,TRBD1,TRBJ2-1,TRBV11-2,TGTGCCAGCAGCTCCCATCCAAGTAGGGACAGGGCCTACAATGAGCAGTTCTTC,CASSSHPSRDRAYNEQFF
many,TRBD1,TRBJ1-1,TRBV27,TGTGCCAGCAGTTTATACGCGACAGGGCCCCTCACTGAAGCTTTCTTT,CASSLYATGPLTEAFF
many,TRBD2,TRBJ2-3,TRBV12-3/TRBV12-4,TGTGCCAGCAGTTTCAGTCTCGGGACTAGCGGGAGCGACCGTTTCGATACGCAGTATTTT,CASSFSLGTSGSDRFDTQYF
many,NA,TRBJ1-1,TRBV30,TGTGCCTGGAGTATTGACCTTATGAACACTGAAGCTTTCTTT,CAWSIDLMNTEAFF
few,NA,TRBJ2-4,TRBV7-8,TGTGCCAGCAGCCAAGGCGGGACCCTAGCCAAAAACATTCAGTACTTC,CASSQGGTLAKNIQYF
many,NA,TRBJ2-2,TRBV27,TGTGCCAGCAGTTTAGAGGGCGTGGGGACCGGGGAGCTGTTTTTT,CASSLEGVGTGELFF
many,TRBD1,TRBJ2-5,TRBV25-1,TGTGCCAGCAGTGAATATAGGTCAGGGGGAGATCGAGAGACCCAGTACTTC,CASSEYRSGGDRETQYF
NA,TRBD1,TRBJ1-1,TRBV20-1,TGCAGTGCTTATGACAGGGATGGAACTGAAGCTTTCTTT,CSAYDRDGTEAFF
many,TRBD2,TRBJ2-3,TRBV30,TGTGCCTGGAGTGTAGGGACTAGCGGGAGTCGCGCAGATACGCAGTATTTT,CAWSVGTSGSRADTQYF
few,NA,TRBJ2-5,TRBV12-3/TRBV12-4,TGTGCAAGCATGTCCTCGGCAGCTAAAGAGACCCAGTACTTC,CASMSSAAKETQYF
many,NA,TRBJ2-3,TRBV5-1,TGCGCCAGCAGCTCACGGGGCCAGGTCGATACGCAGTATTTT,CASSSRGQVDTQYF
NA,NA,TRBJ1-4,TRBV10-3,TGTGCCATCAGCCTCGACCCGGGGGAAAAACTGTTTTTT,CAISLDPGEKLFF
few,NA,TRBJ2-1,TRBV20-1,TGCAGTGCTAGAGAGGGTGGGGCCTACAATGAGCAGTTCTTC,CSAREGGAYNEQFF
NA,NA,TRBJ1-2,TRBV28,TGTGCCAGCAGTCCTGGCGGGGGGCGGTATGGCTACACCTTC,CASSPGGGRYGYTF
few,TRBD1,TRBJ2-7,TRBV5-1,TGCGCCAGCAGCTCCCGGGACAGGGTCGAGGGGGAGCAGTACTTC,CASSSRDRVEGEQYF
many,NA,TRBJ2-1,TRBV7-3,TGTGCCAGCAGCTTGCATGAGGGGTACAATGAGCAGTTCTTC,CASSLHEGYNEQFF
NA,NA,TRBJ2-2,TRBV20-1,TGCAGTGCTAGTGAGAACACCGGGGAGCTGTTTTTT,CSASENTGELFF
once,NA,TRBJ2-5,TRBV18,TGTGCCAGCTCACCGTTTGGGACCCAGTACTTC,CASSPFGTQYF
many,NA,TRBJ1-1,TRBV7-8,TGTGCCAGCAGCTTAGGGATCTCCACTGAAGCTTTCTTT,CASSLGISTEAFF
many,NA,TRBJ2-7,TRBV19,TGTGCCAGTAGTAGGGCTACCTCCTACGAGCAGTACTTC,CASSRATSYEQYF